This T cell receptor beta chain appears in the sequencing data of a study of Ad26.COV2.S vaccination and SARS-CoV-2 variants. Findings and caveats of the study: Placebo recipients showed lower spike-specific TCR breadth than vaccinees. Possibly, TCR breadth and depth analyses underestimated total T cell responses.

This CDR3 is built from 14 residues. Per germline, CDR1 MRHNA and CDR2 SNTAGT. Trimming took off 6 bases at V and 3 bases at J, with 12 bases between the two ends. Using immunoSEQ multiplex PCR, the repertoire was profiled, and TCRdb retains in-frame clones only, with some absent. The sample comprises around 350,000 clones, about 92% of which are singletons, and about 3.9% rests with the top ten. In the case of this clone: Antigen specificity is unknown.

The receptor's source is a human donor who had recovered from COVID-19. The source material was peripheral blood, sampled after recovery from COVID-19. The chain combines TRBV6-4 with TRBJ1-5; D perhaps matches TRBD1 (6 bases). The CDR3 loop is CASSPTGFNQPQHF. The CDR3 DNA reads as TGTGCCAGCAGCCCGACAGGTTTCAATCAGCCCCAGCATTTT.